These 27 T cell receptor beta chains were sequenced from one sample in a study of a mutant IDH1 vaccine in newly diagnosed glioma. Libraries were prepared by immunoSEQ multiplex PCR; TCRdb keeps only in-frame clonotypes and omits some of them. The sample shows about 56,000 clones, approximately 71% of them seen only once. Stated time point: week 47, end of study. All doses held 300 ug of mutant IDH1 20-mer peptide, with topical imiquimod. The antigens for these receptors are not known. Sample: PBMCs, taken from a glioma patient whose treatment included an IDH1 peptide vaccine. The receptors originated from a man aged 50-59 years with glioma.

The J gene is TRBJ1-2, the V gene TRBV5-4, with 8 bases fitting TRBD1. Germline V CDR1 and CDR2: SGHNT, YYREEE (reference sequence). V was clipped by 4 bases and J by 5 bases; unmatched bases: 10. The CDR3 extends over 15 amino acids. CDR3 sequence: CASSADRGGLYGYTF. For the CDR3, the DNA is TGTGCCAGCAGCGCCGACAGGGGCGGGTTATATGGCTACACCTTC.

The chain recombines TRBV4-3 with TRBJ2-1; tentatively, D is TRBD1 or TRBD2 (5 bases each). In germline, CDR1 is LGHNA, CDR2 YSLEER. Trimming took off 6 bases at V and 9 bases at J, with 21 bases between the two ends. The CDR3 consists of 15 residues. The CDR3 reads CASSETTANGAEQFF. In nucleotides, the CDR3 is TGCGCCAGCAGTGAGACAACAGCTAACGGGGCTGAGCAGTTCTTC.

The count of this clone is one. CDR3 nucleotides: TGCGCCAGCAGCTTGGGGTCTTACAATGAGCAGTTCTTC. Translating gives CASSLGSYNEQFF. The rearrangement uses TRBV5-1 and TRBJ2-1; D is ambiguous. This CDR3 region has 13 residues. The germline CDR1 and CDR2 sequences are SGHRS and YFSETQ. V was pared by 0 bases and J by 4 bases, with 5 bases between.

The chain carries TRBV25-1 and TRBJ1-1, with TRBD1 as a possible D gene (5 bases). Trimming left V 2 bases short and J 4 bases short, with 11 bases between. This CDR3 has 14 amino acids. Looked up from germline, CDR1 is MGHDK and CDR2 is SYGVNS. This CDR3 reads CASSEPGEGTEAFF. The CDR3 DNA follows: TGTGCCAGCAGTGAACCGGGGGAGGGCACTGAAGCTTTCTTT.

The chain is built from TRBV19 and TRBJ1-5; TRBD1 might be the D (5 bases). Germline V lookup: CDR1 LNHDA, CDR2 SQIVND (reference sequence). The CDR3 has 18 residues. Deletions cut 0 bases from V and 0 bases from J, with 15 bases between. The CDR3 sequence: CASSIERDRSYSNQPQHF. The CDR3 nucleotides read TGTGCCAGTAGTATAGAGCGTGACAGAAGCTATAGCAATCAGCCCCAGCATTTT.

This chain's CDR3 is CASTPLTLSSYNEQFF. The CDR3 coding sequence is TGTGCCAGCACCCCCTTGACACTAAGCTCCTACAATGAGCAGTTCTTC. This rearrangement joins TRBV7-2 to TRBJ2-1; D call uncertain. The V end was cut by 7 bases, the J end by 0 bases, with 16 bases between. The CDR3 has 16 residues. Per germline, CDR1 SGHTA and CDR2 FQGNSA. Supplemented by reference TRBV7-2 and TRBJ2-1, the full variable domain reads GAGVSQSPSNKVTEKGKDVELRCDPISGHTALYWYRQSLGQGLEFLIYFQGNSAPDKSGLPSDRFSAERTGGSVSTLTIQRTQQEDSAVYLCASTPLTLSSYNEQFFGPGTRLTVL.

The chain couples TRBV7-2 to TRBJ1-1, with a weak D call TRBD1 (5 bases). This CDR3 has 14 amino acids. V lost 6 bases and J 1 base, leaving 12 bases between the germline ends. Germline loops: CDR1 SGHTA, CDR2 FQGNSA. The DNA of the CDR3 is TGTGCCAGCAGATTCCCCGGGGGGAACACTGAAGCTTTCTTT. This translates into CASRFPGGNTEAFF.

The V call is TRBV19, the J call TRBJ1-2; no clear D. CDR1 and CDR2 from the germline V gene are LNHDA and SQIVND (reference sequence). The ends were cut back, 7 bases at V and 4 bases at J, with 7 bases in the middle. The CDR3 extends over 11 amino acids. The CDR3 here is CASTYPYGYTF. As DNA, the CDR3 is TGTGCCAGTACTTACCCCTATGGCTACACCTTC.

V and J are TRBV6-6 and TRBJ1-5; D call uncertain. The CDR3 sequence is 12 residues long. Between the trimmed V and J ends, which lost 4 bases and 7 bases, there was a span of 8 bases. Per germline, CDR1 MNHNY and CDR2 SVGAGI (reference sequence). CDR3 protein: CASSSLGQPQHF. The CDR3 DNA reads TGTGCCAGCAGTTCCCTCGGACAGCCCCAGCATTTT.

The rearrangement joins TRBV30 to TRBJ1-1; D uncertain. CDR1 is GTSNPN, CDR2 SVGIG, per germline (reference sequence). The CDR3 length is 11 residues. With 6 bases removed from V and 0 bases from J, the gap between germline ends came to 5 bases. The CDR3 sequence is CACGVNTEAFF. CDR3 nucleotides: TGTGCCTGTGGAGTGAACACTGAAGCTTTCTTT.

This chain connects TRBV4-1 to TRBJ1-2; D remains unclear. Germline assignment: CDR1 MGHRA and CDR2 YSYEKL. This CDR3 is 11 amino acids long. Trimming shortened V by 5 bases and J by 6 bases, and 7 bases separated the two germline ends. CDR3 nucleotide sequence: TGCGCCAGCAGCTCCTGGAATGGCTACACCTTC. It translates to CASSSWNGYTF.

The chain uses TRBV30 and TRBJ2-1, with unresolved D. This CDR3 has 12 amino acids. Germline assignment: CDR1 GTSNPN and CDR2 SVGIG (reference sequence). V dropped 0 bases and J dropped 9 bases, with 9 bases sitting between them. Here the CDR3 DNA reads TGTGCCTGGAGTGTAAGATGGGGTGAGCAGTTCTTC. As protein: CAWSVRWGEQFF.

This clone turned up a few times. The V gene is TRBV18, the J gene TRBJ2-1; D unclear. Germline V gene sequence: CDR1 KGHSH, CDR2 LQKENI. The CDR3 loop spans 13 amino acids. The V end lost 4 bases, the J end lost 1 base, and 5 bases lay between the germline ends. This CDR3 is CASSLGSYNEQFF. CDR3 in DNA: TGTGCCAGCTCACTCGGTTCCTACAATGAGCAGTTCTTC.

The J gene is TRBJ2-2, the V gene TRBV30; D not resolved. Deletions cut 8 bases from V and 8 bases from J, with 15 bases between. Germline V lookup: CDR1 GTSNPN, CDR2 SVGIG (reference sequence). CDR3 length equals 12 residues. Written as DNA, the CDR3 is TGTGCCGGCTGGGAAGTCCGTGGGGAGCTGTTTTTT. As protein: CAGWEVRGELFF.

This clone appeared a few times. This CDR3 reads CARQGGAFQETQYF. The CDR3 DNA reads TGTGCCCGGCAGGGGGGGGCCTTCCAAGAGACCCAGTACTTC. The chain combines TRBV2 with TRBJ2-5; D tentatively reads TRBD1 or TRBD2 (7 bases each). In germline, CDR1 is SNHLY, CDR2 FYNNEI. V was trimmed by 11 bases and J by 1 base, leaving 17 bases between them. The CDR3 has 14 residues. The full variable domain, rest sourced from reference TRBV2 and TRBJ2-5, is EPEVTQTPSHQVTQMGQEVILRCVPISNHLYFYWYRQILGQKVEFLVSFYNNEISEKSEIFDDQFSVERPDGSNFTLKIRSTKLEDSAMYFCARQGGAFQETQYFGPGTRLLVL.

The chain is built from TRBV19 and TRBJ1-4, with TRBD1 matching over 7 bases. CDR3 length equals 13 residues. Germline CDR1 and CDR2: LNHDA and SQIVND (reference sequence). Trimming at V came to 8 bases and at J to 4 bases, leaving 4 bases not matched to a gene. In DNA, the CDR3 is TGTGCCAGTGGGGGACAGAGTAATGAAAAACTGTTTTTT. This codes for CASGGQSNEKLFF.

This clone was detected only a few times. V usage is TRBV30 and J usage is TRBJ1-1; weak D call: TRBD1 (5 bases). CDR1 is GTSNPN and CDR2 is SVGIG in the germline V gene (reference sequence). The CDR3 is 11 residues long. The V and J ends lost 3 bases and 7 bases respectively, with 9 bases between them. Here the CDR3 reads CAWRGVIEAFF. CDR3 sequence (DNA): TGTGCCTGGAGGGGGGTGATTGAAGCTTTCTTT.

This chain's CDR3 is CASSIVGDSLNTEAFF. The CDR3 DNA reads TGTGCCAGTAGTATAGTAGGGGACAGTCTAAACACTGAAGCTTTCTTT. V and J are TRBV19 and TRBJ1-1, with 7 bases lining up with TRBD1. Germline CDR1 and CDR2: LNHDA and SQIVND (reference sequence). This CDR3 comprises 16 residues. The V and J ends lost 1 base and 2 bases, in that order; junction bases with no gene match: 7.

This clone has just one count. V gene TRBV6-5 combines with J gene TRBJ2-7; unclear D gene. This CDR3 comprises 15 residues. Germline V gene sequence: CDR1 MNHEY, CDR2 SVGAGI. The ends were cut back, 2 bases at V and 0 bases at J, with 11 bases in the middle. CDR3 nucleotides: TGTGCCAGCAGTTACCCAGGAGCCGGCTCCTACGAGCAGTACTTC. This translates into CASSYPGAGSYEQYF.

The genes are TRBV9 and TRBJ1-5; TRBD1 is a possible D gene (6 bases). V gave up 3 bases and J gave up 7 bases, with 11 bases separating them. Germline V gene sequence: CDR1 SGDLS, CDR2 YYNGEE. The CDR3 consists of 13 residues. As DNA, the CDR3 is TGTGCCAGCAGCGGCACGGGGGGCCAGCCCCAGCATTTT. Amino acid sequence: CASSGTGGQPQHF.

The chain uses TRBV7-9 and TRBJ2-3; 8 bases agree with TRBD1. CDR1 SEHNR and CDR2 FQNEAQ come from the germline V gene (reference sequence). This CDR3 region has 14 residues. The V gene end was trimmed by 7 bases and the J gene end by 2 bases; junction bases not matched to a gene: 5. The CDR3 protein is CASKQGENTDTQYF. CDR3 coding DNA: TGTGCCAGCAAACAGGGGGAGAACACAGATACGCAGTATTTT.

V usage is TRBV2 and J usage is TRBJ2-3, with 9 bases fitting TRBD1. J lost 3 bases, V lost 6 bases, and 7 bases had no gene match. The CDR3 is made up of 15 amino acids. Per germline, CDR1 SNHLY and CDR2 FYNNEI. As DNA, the CDR3 is TGTGCCAGCAGCCCGGGACAGGGCTTAACAGATACGCAGTATTTT. Encoded protein: CASSPGQGLTDTQYF.

J is TRBJ2-7 and V is TRBV15, with D hard to call. The CDR3 is 17 residues long. Germline assignment: CDR1 LNHNV and CDR2 YYDKDF (reference sequence). With 1 base removed from V and 0 bases from J, the gap between germline ends came to 16 bases. The CDR3 DNA reads as TGTGCCACCAGCAGAGGGAGAGGCGGAAGATTCTCCTACGAGCAGTACTTC. Amino acids: CATSRGRGGRFSYEQYF.

This clone was counted only a few times. V usage is TRBV4-1 and J usage is TRBJ2-1; 10 bases are shared with TRBD1. Looked up from germline, CDR1 is MGHRA and CDR2 is YSYEKL. The CDR3 sequence is 15 residues long. The V segment lost 0 bases and the J segment 12 bases; nucleotides outside the gene matches: 8. CDR3 sequence (DNA): TGCGCCAGCAGCCAAGATCCGGGACAGGGGTTGGGGCAGTTCTTC. The encoded protein is CASSQDPGQGLGQFF.

The chain carries TRBV5-8 and TRBJ2-7; D might be TRBD2 (5 bases). The CDR3 totals 15 residues. Trimming cost V 1 base and J 3 bases, with 14 bases left between them. From germline, CDR1 is SGHTS and CDR2 YDEGEE. The CDR3 reads CASSLNERGHYEQYF. CDR3 in DNA: TGTGCCAGCAGCTTGAACGAACGGGGTCACTACGAGCAGTACTTC.

The rearrangement joins TRBV9 to TRBJ1-2, with 9 bases that match TRBD1. After removal of 3 bases from V and 0 bases from J, the junction contained 9 bases not matched to a gene. Germline CDR1 reads SGDLS; CDR2 reads YYNGEE. CDR3 length equals 17 residues. The CDR3 spells CASSDSQGAKANYGYTF. CDR3 sequence (DNA): TGTGCCAGCAGCGATTCACAGGGGGCAAAGGCTAACTATGGCTACACCTTC.

The CDR3 sequence is CASSVGVRVNEQFF. The DNA for the CDR3 is TGTGCCAGCAGCGTAGGCGTGCGGGTCAATGAGCAGTTCTTC. This rearrangement joins TRBV9 to TRBJ2-1; D is perhaps TRBD2 (5 bases). V was pared by 0 bases and J by 6 bases, with 10 bases between. This CDR3 has 14 amino acids. Looked up from germline, CDR1 is SGDLS and CDR2 is YYNGEE.